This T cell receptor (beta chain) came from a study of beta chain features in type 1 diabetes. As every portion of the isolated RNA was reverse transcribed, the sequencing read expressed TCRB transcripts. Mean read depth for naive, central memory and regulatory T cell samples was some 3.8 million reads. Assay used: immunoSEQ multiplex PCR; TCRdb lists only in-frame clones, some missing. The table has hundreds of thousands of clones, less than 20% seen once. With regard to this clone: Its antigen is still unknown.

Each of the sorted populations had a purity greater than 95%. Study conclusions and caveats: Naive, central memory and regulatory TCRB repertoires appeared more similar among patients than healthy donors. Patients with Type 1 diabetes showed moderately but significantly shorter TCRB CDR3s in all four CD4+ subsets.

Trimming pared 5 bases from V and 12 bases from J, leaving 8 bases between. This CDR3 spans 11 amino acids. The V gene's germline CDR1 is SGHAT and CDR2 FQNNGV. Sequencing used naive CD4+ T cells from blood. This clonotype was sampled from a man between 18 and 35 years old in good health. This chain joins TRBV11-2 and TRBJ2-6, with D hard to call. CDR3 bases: TGTGCCAGCAGCATATACCGCGTCCTGACTTTC. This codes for CASSIYRVLTF. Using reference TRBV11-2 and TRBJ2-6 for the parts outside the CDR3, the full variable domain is EAGVAQSPRYKIIEKRQSVAFWCNPISGHATLYWYQQILGQGPKLLIQFQNNGVVDDSQLPKDRFSAERLKGVDSTLKIQPAKLEDSAVYLCASSIYRVLTFGAGSRLTVL.